This note documents a single T cell receptor beta chain sequence. Germline CDR1 reads SGHNT; CDR2 reads YYREEE (reference sequence). Losses at the gene ends were 2 bases for V and 7 bases for J; bases not matched to a gene: 5. The length of the CDR3 is 14 residues. The entry originates in a study of control samples from healthy donors and cancer patients. Libraries were prepared by immunoSEQ multiplex PCR; TCRdb keeps only in-frame clonotypes and omits some of them. The sample consists of approximately 92,000 clones, approximately 95% of them appearing once. This clonotype was sampled from a woman in her 30s in good health. This chain connects TRBV5-4 to TRBJ2-2, with 7 bases lining up with TRBD1. Sequenced material: blood. This CDR3 is CASSFKGAGGELFF. CDR3 DNA sequence: TGTGCCAGCAGCTTCAAGGGGGCGGGCGGGGAGCTGTTTTTT.